This T cell receptor beta chain was identified during a study of technical replicates of blood from a few donors (dated by TCRdb to 2016 to 2017). With regard to this clone: Its antigen is still unknown. It has no much larger one-base neighbor in the sample; base qualities were not kept.

From a lookup of the germline V gene (reference sequence), CDR1 and CDR2 are LNHDA and SQIVND. From V the trimming removes 2 bases and from J it removes 4 bases, while the gene matches leave 7 bases of the junction unaccounted for. The CDR3 sequence holds 16 residues, the cysteine and phenylalanine included. The kept DNA is CDR3 alone, 48 bases in frame from the first base. The method behind the library was the immunoSEQ multiplex PCR assay. Drawn from immuneACCESS, this table holds only the in-frame rearrangements with V and J called that TCRdb kept. Clones are partly lost; checked studies trace under half to an unresolved V gene and leave the rest unexplained. The sample table records roughly 59,000 clones; around 87% of these occur just once. Approximately 5.4% of the sample rests with the top ten.

The receptor chain draws on TRBV19 and TRBJ1-5, and 8 junction bases match TRBD1. The TCR comes from a human donor in good health. Some clones in this sample may be carry-over from other donors' samples. The sequencing sample was made of PBMCs. Here is the DNA: TGTGCCAGTAGTATACAGGGGGCAGCCCAGAATCAGCCCCAGCATTTT. It codes for CASSIQGAAQNQPQHF.